This TCR beta chain emerged from a study of tumor-infiltrating lymphocytes in primary liver carcinoma. Study details: Samples returned roughly 3.5 to 8 million productive TCRbeta reads, a yield that was similar across tissue types.

The input was 450 to 550 ng total RNA; TCR beta cDNA was made from it with a constant-region primer. TCR beta libraries came from three nested multiplex PCR rounds using slightly modified ARM-PCR. With TRBV1-TRBV30 forward primers and a C-beta reverse primer, the first two PCR rounds were run for approximately 9 cycles each. MiXCR, run by TCRdb on the multiplex PCR reads, gives a single entry per CDR3 protein. In the table there are about 210,000 distinct CDR3 sequences, approximately 64% of which are singletons. The germline CDR1 and CDR2 sequences are MNHEY and SVGEGT. The ends lost 3 bases at V and 7 bases at J; junction bases unmatched: 13. The CDR3 covers 17 residues. Both blood RNA, taken from unsorted whole blood, and germline DNA were extracted.

The sample taken for sequencing was peripheral blood. The TCR comes from a woman in her fifties or sixties with primary liver carcinoma and hepatitis B virus infection. V and J are TRBV6-2 or TRBV6-3 and TRBJ2-2; TRBD2 matches at 8 bases. Written as DNA, the CDR3 is TGTGCCAGCAGTTATTGGGGTAGCGGGGATGTTAACGGGGAGCTGTTTTTT. It translates to CASSYWGSGDVNGELFF.